The present T cell receptor (beta chain) was sequenced within a study of shared clonotypes between healthy human individuals. In the naive CD8 group, cells lacked CD45RO and were positively selected for CCR7, so terminally differentiated effector memory CD45RA+ cells were left out. V shed 5 bases, J shed 2 bases, and the junction held 9 bases outside the gene matches. This CDR3 comprises 16 residues. Germline V CDR1 and CDR2: SGHAT, FQNNGV. Using immunoSEQ multiplex PCR, the repertoire was profiled, and TCRdb retains in-frame clones only, with some absent. The profile shows about 2.2 million clones, just under 95% of them singletons.

The rearrangement uses TRBV11-2 and TRBJ2-1, with 7 bases lining up with TRBD2. The receptor was isolated from a man between 18 and 29 years old in good health. Some clones in this sample may be carry-over from other donors' samples. The sample consisted of naive CD8+ T cells from PBMCs. CDR3 loop: CASSQRAGVAYNEQFF. DNA of the CDR3: TGTGCCAGCAGCCAACGGGCGGGAGTCGCCTACAATGAGCAGTTCTTC.